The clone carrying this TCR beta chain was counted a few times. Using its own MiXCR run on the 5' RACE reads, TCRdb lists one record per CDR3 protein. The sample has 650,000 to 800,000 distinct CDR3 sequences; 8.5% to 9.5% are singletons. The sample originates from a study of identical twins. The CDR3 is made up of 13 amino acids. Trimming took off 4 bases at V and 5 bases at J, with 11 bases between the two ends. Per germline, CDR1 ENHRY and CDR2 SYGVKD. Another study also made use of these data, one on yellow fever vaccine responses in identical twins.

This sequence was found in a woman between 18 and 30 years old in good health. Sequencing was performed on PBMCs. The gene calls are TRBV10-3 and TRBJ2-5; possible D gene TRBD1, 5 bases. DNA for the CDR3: TGTGCCATCAGTGGGCAGGGCCTGGAGACCCAGTACTTC. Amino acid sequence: CAISGQGLETQYF.